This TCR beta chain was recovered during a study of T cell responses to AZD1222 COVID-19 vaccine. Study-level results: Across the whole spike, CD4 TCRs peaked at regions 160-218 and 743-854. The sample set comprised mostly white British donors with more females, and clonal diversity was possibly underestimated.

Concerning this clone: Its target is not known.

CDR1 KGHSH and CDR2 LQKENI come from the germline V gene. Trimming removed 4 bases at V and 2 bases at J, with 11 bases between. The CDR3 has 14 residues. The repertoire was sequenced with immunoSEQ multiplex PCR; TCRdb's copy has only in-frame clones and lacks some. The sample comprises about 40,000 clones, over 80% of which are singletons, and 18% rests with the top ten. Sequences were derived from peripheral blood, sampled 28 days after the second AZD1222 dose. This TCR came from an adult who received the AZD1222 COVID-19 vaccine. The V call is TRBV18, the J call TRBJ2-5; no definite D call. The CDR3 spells CASSRQPGQETQYF. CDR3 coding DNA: TGTGCCAGCTCACGGCAGCCAGGTCAAGAGACCCAGTACTTC.